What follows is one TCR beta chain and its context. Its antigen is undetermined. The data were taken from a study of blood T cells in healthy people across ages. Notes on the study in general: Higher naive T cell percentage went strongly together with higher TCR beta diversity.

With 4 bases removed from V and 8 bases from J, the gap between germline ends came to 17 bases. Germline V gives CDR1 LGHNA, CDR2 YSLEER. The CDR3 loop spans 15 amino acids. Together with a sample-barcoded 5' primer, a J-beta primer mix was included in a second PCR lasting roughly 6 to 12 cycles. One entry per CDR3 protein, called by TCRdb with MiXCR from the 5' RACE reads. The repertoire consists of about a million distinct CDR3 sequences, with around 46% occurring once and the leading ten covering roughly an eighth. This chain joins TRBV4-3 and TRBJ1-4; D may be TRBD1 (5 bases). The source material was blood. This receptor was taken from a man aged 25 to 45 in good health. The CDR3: CASSPGTAVGEKLFF. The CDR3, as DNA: TGCGCCAGCAGCCCAGGGACGGCGGTAGGAGAAAAACTGTTTTTT.